Listed here is a single TCR beta chain. Trimming pared 5 bases from V and 12 bases from J, leaving 13 bases between. The CDR3 has 11 residues. In germline, CDR1 is DFQATT, CDR2 SNEGSKA (reference sequence). The source of the sample is a study of blood T cell repertoires in COVID-19. Study background: Sample material is recorded as cDNA or gDNA derived from T cells, B-cell-depleted T cells, or PBMCs.

The data were produced by immunoSEQ multiplex PCR, yet TCRdb's version contains in-frame clones alone and is incomplete. Here the sample spans approximately 480,000 clones, roughly 87% being singletons. Cohort allocation depended upon clinical history that participants reported. Each recovered donor of Cohort 3 presented with two negative PCRs, clearance, or symptom resolution. Material for sequencing was PBMCs or T cells enriched from blood (not recorded which). The receptor was isolated from a woman aged 18 to 35 who had recovered from COVID-19. This chain connects TRBV20-1 to TRBJ1-4, with D perhaps matching TRBD1 (5 bases). The CDR3 region is CSAETAFQLFF. The DNA for the CDR3 is TGCAGTGCTGAGACAGCTTTTCAACTGTTTTTT.